Shown below are 6 T cell receptor beta chains from a single sample sequenced in a study of shared clonotypes between healthy human individuals. Data came from immunoSEQ multiplex PCR; TCRdb stores just in-frame clones and leaves some out. The data show roughly 2 million clones, 95% seen once. The sequencing input was naive CD4+ T cells sorted from blood. The subset denotes: CD45RA+ positively selected. Receptors were obtained from a man younger than 35 in good health.

The sample holds one count of this clone. The gene calls are TRBV6-1 and TRBJ1-2, with D maybe TRBD1 (6 bases). Germline CDR1 MNHNS, CDR2 SASEGT. The CDR3 totals 14 residues. V was trimmed by 6 bases and J by 9 bases, leaving 20 bases between them. CDR3 region: CASSFKGGDSSYTF. The CDR3 bases are TGTGCCAGCAGCTTCAAGGGGGGCGACTCGAGCTACACCTTC.

CDR3: CASSSMVSEQYF. In DNA, the CDR3 is TGTGCCAGCAGTTCCATGGTCTCAGAGCAGTACTTC. J is TRBJ2-7 and V is TRBV28; D gene unclear. The length of the CDR3 is 12 residues. Germline V lookup: CDR1 MDHEN, CDR2 SYDVKM. Deletions cut 4 bases from V and 7 bases from J, with 11 bases between.

The chain is built from TRBV28 and TRBJ2-7; D not certain. The CDR3 loop spans 14 amino acids. Germline CDR1 reads MDHEN; CDR2 reads SYDVKM. V was trimmed by 5 bases and J by 4 bases, leaving 15 bases between them. CDR3 residues: CASSPRQGYYEQYF. The CDR3 DNA reads TGTGCCAGCAGTCCGCGACAAGGGTATTACGAGCAGTACTTC.

This clone has a single count. This CDR3 is CASSPQPLNTEAFF. CDR3 DNA: TGTGCCAGCAGCCCACAACCTCTGAACACTGAAGCTTTCTTT. This rearrangement joins TRBV7-6 to TRBJ1-1; D remains ambiguous. The CDR3 has 14 residues. With 5 bases removed from V and 0 bases from J, the gap between germline ends came to 10 bases. Per the germline V gene, CDR1 is SGHVS and CDR2 is FNYEAQ.

V usage is TRBV6-6 and J usage is TRBJ2-7; 10 bases are a match to TRBD1. Germline lookup yields CDR1 MNHNY and CDR2 SVGAGI (reference sequence). The V and J ends lost 4 bases and 7 bases, in that order; junction bases with no gene match: 7. The CDR3 has 14 amino acids. As DNA, the CDR3 is TGTGCCAGCAGTTGGGGGACAGGGGTCGATGAGCAGTACTTC. It translates to CASSWGTGVDEQYF.

CDR3 DNA: TGTGCCAGCAGGACCGGGACGGTGGGGACCCAGTACTTC. It translates to CASRTGTVGTQYF. The chain combines TRBV11-2 with TRBJ2-5; D may be TRBD1 or TRBD2 (5 bases each). The CDR3 sequence is 13 residues long. CDR1 and CDR2 (germline): SGHAT, FQNNGV. Trimming stripped 6 bases from V and 7 bases from J, with 15 bases between.